The TCR beta chain described here comes from a study of technical replicates of blood from several donors. Using immunoSEQ multiplex PCR, the repertoire was profiled, and TCRdb retains in-frame clones only, with some absent. The sample has 60,000 to 90,000 clones, about 96% seen once. Germline V gene data show CDR1 as MDHEN and CDR2 as SYDVKM. V was shortened by 5 bases and J by 10 bases, with 14 bases between the two germline ends. The CDR3 runs to 12 residues. Sequencing input: T cells isolated from PBMCs. The rearrangement links TRBV28 to TRBJ1-1; no reliable D call. The sequence derives from a human donor in good health. This CDR3 is CASSPVLSRAFF. CDR3 DNA: TGTGCCAGCAGTCCCGTATTATCGCGAGCTTTCTTT.